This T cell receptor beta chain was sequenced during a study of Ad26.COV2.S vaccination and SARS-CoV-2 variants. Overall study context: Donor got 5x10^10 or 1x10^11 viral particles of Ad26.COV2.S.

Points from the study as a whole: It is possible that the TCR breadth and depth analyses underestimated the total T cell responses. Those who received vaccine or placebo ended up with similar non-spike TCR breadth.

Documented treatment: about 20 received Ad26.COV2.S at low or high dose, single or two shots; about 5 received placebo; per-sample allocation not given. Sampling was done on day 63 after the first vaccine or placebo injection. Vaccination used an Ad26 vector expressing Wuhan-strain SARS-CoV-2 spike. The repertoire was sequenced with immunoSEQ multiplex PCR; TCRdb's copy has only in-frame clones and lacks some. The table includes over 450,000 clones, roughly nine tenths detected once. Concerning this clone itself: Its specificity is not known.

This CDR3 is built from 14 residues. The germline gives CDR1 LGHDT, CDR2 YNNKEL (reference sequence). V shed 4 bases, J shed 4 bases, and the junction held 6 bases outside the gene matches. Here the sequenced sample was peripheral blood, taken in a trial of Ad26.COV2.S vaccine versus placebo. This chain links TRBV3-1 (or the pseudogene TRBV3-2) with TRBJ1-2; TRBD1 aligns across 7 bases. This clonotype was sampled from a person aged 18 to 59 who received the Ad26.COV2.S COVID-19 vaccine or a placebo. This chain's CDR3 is CASSRYRGFYGYTF. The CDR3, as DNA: TGTGCCAGCAGCCGATACAGGGGTTTCTATGGCTACACCTTC.